These 9 T cell receptor beta chains share one sample of origin, sequenced in a study of blood T cell repertoires in COVID-19. TCRdb's table, derived via immunoSEQ multiplex PCR, lists solely in-frame clones and lacks some. The repertoire holds 250,000 or so clones, 90% seen once, with 2% to 2.5% in the top ten. The sequenced sample consisted of peripheral blood. The receptors come from a woman aged 55-75 years with COVID-19, enrolled during active disease.

The chain links TRBV18 to TRBJ2-1, with TRBD1 matching 9 bases. The CDR3 loop spans 14 amino acids. V lost 4 bases and J lost 7; bases outside the gene matches: 5. CDR1 and CDR2 (germline): KGHSH, LQKENI. The CDR3 nucleotides are TGTGCCAGCTCACTCGGGACAGGGTGGAATGAGCAGTTCTTC. It encodes CASSLGTGWNEQFF.

Worth noting for this clone: The conserved phenylalanine or tryptophan is not found at the CDR3 terminus, so this likely reflects a read error. The DNA is left out, because the CDR3 cannot be placed on it with certainty; the CDR3 is given as TCRdb lists it. V is TRBV12-5 and J is TRBJ1-4; the D segment call TRBD1 is taken from the table without a DNA check. Germline-derived CDR1 and CDR2 are LGHNT and FRNRAP. A total of 12 residues make up the CDR3, ends included. This CDR3 reads CASGLVRTGDWC.

This chain's CDR3 is CASSDEDRSPNTEAFF. CDR3 DNA: TGTGCCAGCAGTGACGAGGACAGGAGCCCGAACACTGAAGCTTTCTTT. This chain links TRBV6-4 with TRBJ1-1, with 7 bases identical to TRBD1. V dropped 2 bases and J dropped 1; count of bases not matched to a gene: 7. The V gene's germline CDR1 is MRHNA and CDR2 SNTAGT. This CDR3 is built from 16 residues.

This chain uses TRBV19 with TRBJ1-1; possible D gene TRBD1, 5 bases. CDR1 LNHDA and CDR2 SQIVND come from the germline V gene (reference sequence). The CDR3 consists of 17 residues. V was cut by 8 bases and J by 3 bases, with 25 bases left in between. The CDR3 region is CASVNTGGFLGDTEAFF. Here the CDR3 DNA reads TGTGCCAGTGTAAACACGGGGGGATTTCTGGGGGACACTGAAGCTTTCTTT.

The V and J genes are TRBV7-9 and TRBJ1-2; TRBD1 agrees at 9 bases. The CDR3 loop spans 18 amino acids. CDR1 and CDR2 from the germline V gene are SEHNR and FQNEAQ (reference sequence). Trimming cost V 5 bases and J 0 bases; bases outside gene matches: 13. This CDR3 is CASSPNSDRGGSNYGYTF. In DNA, the CDR3 is TGTGCCAGCAGCCCTAATTCGGACAGGGGAGGGTCTAACTATGGCTACACCTTC.

This rearrangement joins TRBV19 to TRBJ2-1; D unclear. The germline CDR1 and CDR2 sequences are LNHDA and SQIVND (reference sequence). The CDR3 extends over 12 amino acids. The V end was cut by 4 bases, the J end by 5 bases, with 6 bases between. For the CDR3, the DNA is TGTGCCAGTAGTAGAACAGACAATGAGCAGTTCTTC. As protein: CASSRTDNEQFF.

This clone was recorded at least ten times. The CDR3 protein is CASSLRGPRIYNEQFF. The CDR3, as DNA: TGTGCCAGCAGCTTAAGGGGCCCCAGAATATACAATGAGCAGTTCTTC. The chain couples TRBV7-8 to TRBJ2-1, with D perhaps matching TRBD1 (5 bases). In germline, CDR1 is SGHVS, CDR2 FQNEAQ. V lost 2 bases and J lost 4, with 15 bases in between. The CDR3 covers 16 residues.

The chain recombines TRBV27 with TRBJ1-1, with TRBD1 matching 8 bases. In germline, CDR1 is MNHEY, CDR2 SMNVEV (reference sequence). The CDR3 runs to 15 residues. V dropped 5 bases and J dropped 5; count of bases not matched to a gene: 10. The CDR3 sequence: CASSQRSTGGTEAFF. CDR3 bases: TGTGCCAGCAGTCAAAGGTCAACAGGGGGGACTGAAGCTTTCTTT.

This clone was seen a single time. V gene TRBV7-9 combines with J gene TRBJ1-3; D is ambiguous. The V end lost 4 bases, the J end lost 4 bases, and 20 bases lay between the germline ends. The CDR3 is 17 amino acids. The germline CDR1 and CDR2 sequences are SEHNR and FQNEAQ (reference sequence). The CDR3 sequence: CASSSPDASEPGNTIYF. The CDR3 coding sequence is TGTGCCAGCAGCTCCCCCGATGCTTCCGAGCCCGGAAACACCATATATTTT.